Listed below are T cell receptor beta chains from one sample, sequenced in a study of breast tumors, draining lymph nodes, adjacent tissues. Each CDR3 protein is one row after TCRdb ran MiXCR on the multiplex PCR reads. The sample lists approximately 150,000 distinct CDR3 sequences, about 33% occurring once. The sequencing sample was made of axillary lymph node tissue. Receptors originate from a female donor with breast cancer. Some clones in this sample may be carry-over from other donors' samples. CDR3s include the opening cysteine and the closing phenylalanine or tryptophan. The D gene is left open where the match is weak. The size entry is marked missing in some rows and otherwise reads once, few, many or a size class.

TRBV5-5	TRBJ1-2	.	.	CAGSFASSRTEYGYTF	TGTGCCGGCAGCTTTGCCTCTTCACGGACCGAGTATGGCTACACCTTC
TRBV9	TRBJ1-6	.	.	CASSASADPYNSPLHF	TGTGCCAGCAGCGCATCTGCGGACCCCTATAATTCACCCCTCCACTTT
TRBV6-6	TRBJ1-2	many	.	CASSSRTSYTF	TGTGCCAGCAGTTCACGGACAAGCTACACCTTC
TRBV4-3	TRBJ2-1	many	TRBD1	CASSQEQGAYEQFF	TGCGCCAGCAGCCAAGAACAGGGGGCTTATGAGCAGTTCTTC
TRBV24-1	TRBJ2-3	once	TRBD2	CATRPGTSGMGDTQYF	TGTGCCACCAGACCCGGGACTAGCGGAATGGGGGATACGCAGTATTTT
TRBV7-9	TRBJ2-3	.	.	CASSLDRLAMRLTDTQYF	TGTGCCAGCAGCTTAGACCGCCTAGCGATGAGGCTCACAGATACGCAGTATTTT
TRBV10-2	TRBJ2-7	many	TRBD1	CASGRQGGSYEQYF	TGCGCCAGCGGGAGACAGGGGGGCAGTTACGAGCAGTACTTC
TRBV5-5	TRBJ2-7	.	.	CASSSWLAAREQYF	TGTGCCAGCAGCTCCTGGCTAGCAGCGCGCGAGCAGTACTTC
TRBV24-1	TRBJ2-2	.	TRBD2	CATSDAGTSGNTGELFF	TGTGCCACCAGTGATGCCGGGACTAGCGGGAACACCGGGGAGCTGTTTTTT
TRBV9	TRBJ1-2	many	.	CASSVGGFDPNYGYTF	TGTGCCAGCAGCGTAGGGGGATTTGATCCTAACTATGGCTACACCTTC
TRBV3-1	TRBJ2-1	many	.	CASSIFNEQFF	TGTGCCAGCAGCATCTTCAATGAGCAGTTCTTC
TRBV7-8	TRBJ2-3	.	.	CTSSSFDGHLTDTQNF	TGTACCAGCAGCTCGTTCGACGGTCACCTCACAGATACGCAGAATTTT
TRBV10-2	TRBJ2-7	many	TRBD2	CASLAETYEQYF	TGCGCCAGCCTAGCGGAGACCTACGAGCAGTACTTC
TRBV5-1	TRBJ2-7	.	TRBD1	CASNSTGAQSYEQYF	TGCGCCAGCAACTCAACAGGGGCACAGTCCTACGAGCAGTACTTC
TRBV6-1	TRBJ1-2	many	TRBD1	CASSTRQGGVYGYTF	TGTGCCAGCAGTACCCGACAGGGGGGCGTCTATGGCTACACCTTC
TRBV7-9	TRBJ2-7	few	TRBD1	CAGSPGTGVEQYF	TGTGCCGGCAGCCCCGGGACAGGAGTCGAGCAGTACTTC
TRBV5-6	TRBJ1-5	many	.	CASSLLNSNQPQHF	TGTGCCAGCAGCTTGCTAAATAGCAATCAGCCCCAGCATTTT
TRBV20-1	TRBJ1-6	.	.	CSASTRVGSPLHF	TGCAGTGCTAGTACTAGGGTCGGTTCACCCCTCCACTTT
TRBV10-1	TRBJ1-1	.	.	CASSDHRTASGLPGRWHTEAFF	TGCGCCAGCAGTGACCATCGGACGGCATCTGGGCTTCCGGGGCGCTGGCACACTGAAGCTTTCTTT
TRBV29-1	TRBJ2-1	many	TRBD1	CSARPGQGRDEQFF	TGCAGCGCCCGCCCGGGACAGGGGAGGGATGAGCAGTTCTTC
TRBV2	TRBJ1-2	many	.	CASSWLQANYGYTF	TGTGCCAGCAGCTGGTTACAAGCTAACTATGGCTACACCTTC
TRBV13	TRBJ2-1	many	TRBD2	CASSLAEGGSGNEQFF	TGTGCCAGCAGCCTGGCGGAGGGCGGGAGCGGTAATGAGCAGTTCTTC
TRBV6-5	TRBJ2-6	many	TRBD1	CASSRGTDPNVLTF	TGTGCCAGCAGCAGAGGGACAGACCCCAACGTCCTGACTTTC
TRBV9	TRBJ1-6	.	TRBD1	CASSVEGLAGQGFVGSYNSPLHF	TGTGCCAGCAGCGTAGAAGGACTAGCGGGACAGGGTTTTGTGGGCTCCTATAATTCACCCCTCCACTTT
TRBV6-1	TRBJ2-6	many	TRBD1	CASSDAGTGDSGANVLTF	TGTGCCAGCAGTGACGCCGGGACAGGTGACTCTGGGGCCAACGTCCTGACTTTC
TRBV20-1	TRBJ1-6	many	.	CSASGSFNSPLHF	TGCAGTGCTAGTGGGTCATTCAATTCACCCCTCCACTTT
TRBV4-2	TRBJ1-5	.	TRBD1	CASSQRVKGQGSNQPQHF	TGTGCCAGCAGCCAGAGGGTCAAGGGACAGGGTAGCAATCAGCCCCAGCATTTT
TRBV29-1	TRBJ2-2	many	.	CSVRPGRTNTGELFF	TGCAGCGTTAGACCGGGACGGACGAACACCGGGGAGCTGTTTTTT
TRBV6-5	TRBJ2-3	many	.	CASTAWGGHTDTQYF	TGTGCCAGCACCGCTTGGGGGGGGCACACAGATACGCAGTATTTT
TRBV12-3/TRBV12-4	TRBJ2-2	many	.	CASSYGAVNTGELFF	TGTGCCAGCAGTTACGGGGCAGTAAACACCGGGGAGCTGTTTTTT
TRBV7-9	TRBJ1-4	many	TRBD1	CASSLSTGSEKLFF	TGTGCCAGCAGCTTGTCGACAGGGTCTGAAAAACTGTTTTTT
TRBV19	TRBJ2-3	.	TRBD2	CASSLGGYTDTQYF	TGTGCCAGTAGTCTCGGGGGGTACACAGATACGCAGTATTTT
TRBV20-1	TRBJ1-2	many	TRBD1	CSARGTGGYTF	TGCAGTGCGAGGGGGACAGGTGGCTACACCTTC
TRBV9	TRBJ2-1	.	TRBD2	CASSSGGAVYNEQFF	TGTGCCAGCAGTAGCGGGGGGGCCGTCTACAATGAGCAGTTCTTC
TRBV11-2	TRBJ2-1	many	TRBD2	CASSPDRLISGRVKQFF	TGTGCCAGCAGCCCCGACCGTTTGATTAGCGGGAGGGTAAAGCAGTTCTTC
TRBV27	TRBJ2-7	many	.	CASSWGLRYEQYF	TGTGCCAGCAGTTGGGGACTTCGCTACGAGCAGTACTTC
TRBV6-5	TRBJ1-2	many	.	CASSLTTNYGYTF	TGTGCCAGCAGTTTGACAACTAACTATGGCTACACCTTC
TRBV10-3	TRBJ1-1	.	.	CAIRNTGQNTEAFF	TGTGCCATCAGGAATACAGGACAGAACACTGAAGCTTTCTTT
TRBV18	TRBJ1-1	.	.	CASSRTDPGTEAFF	TGTGCCAGCTCACGAACAGACCCGGGCACTGAAGCTTTCTTT